This record looks at one T cell receptor beta chain sequence and its context. The entry originates in a study of sequential checkpoint blockade in melanoma. Overall study: Patients were randomized 1:1 to nivolumab-then-ipilimumab or ipilimumab-then-nivolumab first-line.

Treatment meaning: randomized to nivolumab then ipilimumab (arm A) or the reverse (arm B). Live CD3+CD8+ CD19− CD56− cells were sorted from PBMCs. Sequencing was performed with immunoSEQ multiplex PCR; in TCRdb, only in-frame clones are kept and a portion is missing. This sample carries about 26,000 clones, roughly four fifths of them seen once, and the ten largest clones take 22%. The CDR3 length is 14 residues. The germline V and J ends were trimmed by 5 bases and 4 bases, with 14 bases remaining between them. In germline, CDR1 is KGHSH, CDR2 LQKENI. This rearrangement joins TRBV18 to TRBJ2-5; possibly TRBD2 for D (5 bases). The origin of this receptor is a human donor with melanoma. This material consisted of CD8+ T cells sorted from blood (inferred from file names), taken from a patient given nivolumab and ipilimumab in sequence. In DNA form, the CDR3 reads TGTGCCAGCTCATCGGTCGCTAGCCCAGAGACCCAGTACTTC. Protein sequence: CASSSVASPETQYF.